Shown below are 26 T cell receptor beta chains from a single sample sequenced in a study of breast tumors, draining lymph nodes, adjacent tissues. In TCRdb, the multiplex PCR reads were re-called with MiXCR into one record per CDR3 protein. The sample consists of about 22,000 distinct CDR3 sequences, about 60% of them appearing once. The material sequenced was breast tumor tissue. The receptor set was obtained from a female donor with breast cancer. Some clones in this sample may be carry-over from other donors' samples.

This clonotype is categorized as medium-sized. The CDR3 is CATSDLHAAGSGEQFF. In DNA form, the CDR3 reads TGTGCCACCAGTGATTTGCATGCGGCCGGATCGGGTGAGCAGTTCTTC. This chain links TRBV24-1 with TRBJ2-1; D uncertain. Germline CDR1 and CDR2: KGHDR and SFDVKD. CDR3 length: 16 residues. Between the trimmed V and J ends, which lost 0 bases and 9 bases, there was a span of 17 bases.

This clonotype has more than one count but fewer than ten. This chain connects TRBV24-1 to TRBJ2-2; D might be TRBD1 (8 bases). V gave up 4 bases and J gave up 16 bases, with 30 bases separating them. The CDR3 consists of 17 residues. Germline V gene lookup returns CDR1 KGHDR and CDR2 SFDVKD. The CDR3 bases are TGTGCCACCAGTGAACGTCCGGGACAGGATAACACCGGGGGGCCGTTTTTT. Its protein is CATSERPGQDNTGGPFF.

This clonotype has at least ten counts. The V and J genes are TRBV6-5 and TRBJ1-3; a possible D gene is TRBD1 (6 bases). Germline V gene lookup returns CDR1 MNHEY and CDR2 SVGAGI. The length of the CDR3 is 19 residues. V dropped 0 bases and J dropped 0 bases, with 18 bases sitting between them. CDR3 sequence: CASSYSANRVQGSGNTIYF. In DNA, the CDR3 is TGTGCCAGCAGTTACTCCGCAAACAGGGTGCAGGGCTCTGGAAACACCATATATTTT.

The CDR3 bases are TGCAGTGCTAGACTAGCGGGTACCTACGAGCAGTACTTC. Its translation is CSARLAGTYEQYF. The chain recombines TRBV20-1 with TRBJ2-7, with 8 nucleotides matching TRBD2. Trimming at V came to 2 bases and at J to 2 bases, leaving 2 bases not matched to a gene. From germline, CDR1 is DFQATT and CDR2 SNEGSKA (reference sequence). This CDR3 contains 13 residues.

The J gene is TRBJ1-6, the V gene TRBV2, with D possibly being TRBD1 (5 bases). CDR3 size: 16 residues. Germline CDR1 is SNHLY and CDR2 is FYNNEI. The V end lost 5 bases, the J end lost 0 bases, and 11 bases lay between the germline ends. CDR3: CASSLDSRSYNSPLHF. CDR3 sequence (DNA): TGTGCCAGCAGTCTCGACAGCCGCTCCTATAATTCACCCCTCCACTTT.

This clonotype occurred a few times. A read error may be the cause here, since a much bigger clone is one base away. The chain links TRBV20-1 to TRBJ2-5, with 16 nucleotides matching TRBD2. CDR3 length: 16 amino acids. V dropped 5 bases and J dropped 4; count of bases not matched to a gene: 7. Germline CDR1 reads DFQATT; CDR2 reads SNEGSKA (reference sequence). The CDR3 reads CSAGTSGGGARETQYF. The CDR3 DNA follows: TGCAGTGCTGGGACTAGCGGGGGGGGGGCCCGAGAGACCCAGTACTTC.

V is TRBV12-3 or TRBV12-4 and J is TRBJ2-7; TRBD1 might be the D (6 bases). The CDR3 is 11 amino acids. Trimming cost V 8 bases and J 3 bases, with 8 bases left between them. Here the CDR3 reads CASGQSYEQYF. CDR3 DNA: TGTGCCAGCGGACAGAGCTACGAGCAGTACTTC.

V is TRBV29-1 and J is TRBJ1-5; D perhaps matches TRBD1 (6 bases). The CDR3 contains 14 residues. Deletions cut 6 bases from V and 4 bases from J, with 16 bases between. CDR1 SQVTM and CDR2 ANQGSEA come from the germline V gene. In nucleotides, the CDR3 is TGCAGCGTGGCACAGGACAGCCAAAATCAGCCCCAGCATTTT. Residues: CSVAQDSQNQPQHF. The full variable domain, its missing parts supplied by reference TRBV29-1 and TRBJ1-5, is SAVISQKPSRDICQRGTSLTIQCQVDSQVTMMFWYRQQPGQSLTLIATANQGSEATYESGFVIDKFPISRPNLTFSTLTVSNMSPEDSSIYLCSVAQDSQNQPQHFGDGTRLSIL.

The V and J genes are TRBV10-3 and TRBJ2-2; a possible D gene is TRBD1 (5 bases). Germline-derived CDR1 and CDR2 are ENHRY and SYGVKD. The CDR3 has 14 amino acids. V shed 2 bases and J shed 1 base, with 5 bases lying between them. The CDR3 sequence: CAISEQGNTGELFF. In DNA form, the CDR3 reads TGTGCCATCAGTGAGCAGGGGAACACCGGGGAGCTGTTTTTT.

CDR3 loop: CSARPGTGSNSPLHF. CDR3 DNA: TGCAGTGCTAGACCCGGGACAGGCTCCAATTCACCCCTCCACTTT. The rearrangement joins TRBV20-1 to TRBJ1-6; TRBD1 agrees at 8 bases. This CDR3 comprises 15 residues. Germline V gene sequence: CDR1 DFQATT, CDR2 SNEGSKA (reference sequence). The V segment lost 2 bases and the J segment 7 bases; nucleotides outside the gene matches: 7.

This clonotype was picked up many times. This chain connects TRBV6-2 or TRBV6-3 to TRBJ2-6; unclear D gene. This CDR3 spans 15 amino acids. With 2 bases removed from V and 1 base from J, the gap between germline ends came to 6 bases. The germline gives CDR1 MNHEY, CDR2 SVGEGT. The CDR3 coding sequence is TGTGCCAGCAGTTACGAAGGGTCTGGGGCCAACGTCCTGACTTTC. This codes for CASSYEGSGANVLTF.

The J gene is TRBJ2-7, the V gene TRBV2, with unresolved D. This CDR3 is 15 amino acids long. CDR1 is SNHLY, CDR2 FYNNEI, per germline. Trimming pared 6 bases from V and 2 bases from J, leaving 17 bases between. The CDR3 nucleotides read TGTGCCAGCAGCGTAGGAAAGGGATTCACCTACGAGCAGTACTTC. Its translation: CASSVGKGFTYEQYF.

In the case of this clonotype: The CDR3 does not close with the conserved phenylalanine or tryptophan, likely indicating a read error. The genes are TRBV6-2 or TRBV6-3 and TRBJ2-7; D remains unclear. The length of the CDR3 is 15 residues. Germline V CDR1 and CDR2: MNHEY, SVGEGT. Trimming left V 5 bases short and J 1 base short, with 15 bases between. The DNA for the CDR3 is TGTGCCAGCAGTCACCCGGCATTACCTTCCTACGAGCAGTACCTC. It yields the protein CASSHPALPSYEQYL.

Ten or more counts support this clonotype. This CDR3 is CASSILSSASYEEQFF. The DNA of the CDR3 is TGTGCCAGTAGTATCTTATCTTCGGCATCGTATGAAGAGCAGTTCTTC. J is TRBJ2-1 and V is TRBV19; D not certain. The V end lost 3 bases, the J end lost 10 bases, and 22 bases lay between the germline ends. CDR3 size: 16 residues. Germline-derived CDR1 and CDR2 are LNHDA and SQIVND (reference sequence).

This chain uses TRBV7-9 with TRBJ1-2, with 10 bases aligning to TRBD1. Germline CDR1 and CDR2: SEHNR and FQNEAQ (reference sequence). The CDR3 sequence is 16 residues long. The V and J ends lost 1 base and 6 bases, in that order; junction bases with no gene match: 8. CDR3 loop: CASSLESGQGFDGYTF. CDR3 bases: TGTGCCAGCAGCTTAGAGTCGGGACAGGGGTTTGATGGCTACACCTTC. The variable domain in full, with the rest retrieved from reference TRBV7-9 and TRBJ1-2, is DTGVSQNPRHKITKRGQNVTFRCDPISEHNRLYWYRQTLGQGPEFLTYFQNEAQLEKSRLLSDRFSAERPKGSFSTLEIQRTEQGDSAMYLCASSLESGQGFDGYTFGSGTRLTVV.

This clonotype appeared many times. CDR3 loop: CASSFLQGWDEKLFF. CDR3 nucleotides: TGTGCCAGCAGCTTCCTACAGGGGTGGGACGAAAAACTGTTTTTT. The chain recombines TRBV7-2 with TRBJ1-4; 7 bases align to TRBD1. The CDR3 loop spans 15 amino acids. V shed 3 bases, J shed 8 bases, and the junction held 9 bases outside the gene matches. Germline V gene sequence: CDR1 SGHTA, CDR2 FQGNSA.

By share of the sample, this clonotype is medium-sized. This chain joins TRBV6-5 and TRBJ2-1, with a tentative D call TRBD2 (6 bases). The germline gives CDR1 MNHEY, CDR2 SVGAGI. There are 13 residues in the CDR3. Trimming took off 0 bases at V and 7 bases at J, with 7 bases between the two ends. CDR3 in DNA: TGTGCCAGCAGTTACTCTCGGGGGAATGAGCAGTTCTTC. Protein product: CASSYSRGNEQFF.

The chain uses TRBV20-1 and TRBJ2-7; 7 bases map to TRBD1. The CDR3 extends over 13 amino acids. J lost 0 bases, V lost 6 bases, and 5 bases had no gene match. Germline values: CDR1 DFQATT, CDR2 SNEGSKA (reference sequence). The CDR3 is CSAMTGLSYEQYF. The CDR3 nucleotides read TGCAGTGCCATGACAGGGCTCTCCTACGAGCAGTACTTC.

CDR3 sequence (DNA): TGTGCCAGCATCAGAGGAACGTTCTACGAGCAGTACTTC. Translation: CASIRGTFYEQYF. The chain uses TRBV2 and TRBJ2-7; D gene unclear. This CDR3 comprises 13 residues. V lost 7 bases and J lost 3, with 13 bases in between. Per the germline V gene, CDR1 is SNHLY and CDR2 is FYNNEI.

This chain connects TRBV5-6 to TRBJ2-7; 7 bases line up with TRBD1. Germline CDR1 reads SGHDT; CDR2 reads YYEEEE. This CDR3 is 13 amino acids long. With 4 bases clipped from V and 2 bases from J, the junction kept 3 bases outside the gene matches. CDR3 nucleotides: TGTGCCAGCAGCCCGGGACAGACCTACGAGCAGTACTTC. It yields the protein CASSPGQTYEQYF.

By sample fraction, this clonotype is medium-sized (0.01 to 0.1%). The chain carries TRBV7-8 and TRBJ2-7, with 7 bases lining up with TRBD2. Losses at the gene ends were 4 bases for V and 4 bases for J; bases not matched to a gene: 4. The CDR3 has 13 amino acids. Germline V gene lookup returns CDR1 SGHVS and CDR2 FQNEAQ. The CDR3 DNA sequence: TGTGCCAGCAGCTCCCTACTAGCGTACGAGCAGTACTTC. This translates into CASSSLLAYEQYF.

There are many counts of this clonotype. This chain links TRBV4-3 with TRBJ1-1; a possible D gene is TRBD1 (5 bases). Trimming cost V 3 bases and J 1 base, with 12 bases left between them. Germline V gives CDR1 LGHNA, CDR2 YSLEER. This CDR3 spans 15 amino acids. CDR3 nucleotides: TGCGCCAGCAGCCAGGACCCGGGGGGGAACACTGAAGCTTTCTTT. It is translated as CASSQDPGGNTEAFF.

The gene calls are TRBV20-1 and TRBJ2-1; 12 bases align to TRBD2. The CDR3 runs 15 residues. After removal of 1 base from V and 8 bases from J, the junction contained 6 bases not matched to a gene. The germline gives CDR1 DFQATT, CDR2 SNEGSKA (reference sequence). CDR3 loop: CSARVPRTSGDEQFF. As DNA, the CDR3 is TGCAGTGCTAGAGTCCCCAGGACTAGCGGGGATGAGCAGTTCTTC.

The V call is TRBV2, the J call TRBJ1-4, with D unclear. From germline, CDR1 is SNHLY and CDR2 FYNNEI. The CDR3 totals 11 residues. Deletions cut 3 bases from V and 10 bases from J, with 6 bases between. The CDR3 reads CASSDGPKLFF. The CDR3 coding sequence is TGTGCCAGCAGTGATGGCCCAAAACTGTTTTTT.

The CDR3 DNA sequence: TGCAGCGCACGCCCTTTCTCTGGAAACACCATATATTTT. Translating gives CSARPFSGNTIYF. This sequence joins TRBV29-1 and TRBJ1-3; D gene ambiguous. The CDR3 has 13 residues. The germline CDR1 and CDR2 sequences are SQVTM and ANQGSEA. V lost 7 bases and J lost 0, with 10 bases in between.

In regard to this clonotype: At one boundary the junction diverges from the germline segment, which might be a read error. V and J are TRBV7-3 and TRBJ1-3; no clear D gene. Germline assignment: CDR1 SGHTA and CDR2 FQGTGA. The length of the CDR3 is 12 residues. For the CDR3, the DNA is TGTGCCAGCAGCTTAGATAGAAACAGCATATATTTT. Translation: CASSLDRNSIYF. Full variable domain (rest looked up from reference TRBV7-3 and TRBJ1-3): GAGVSQTPSNKVTEKGKYVELRCDPISGHTALYWYRQSLGQGPEFLIYFQGTGAADDSGLPNDRFFAVRPEGSVSTLKIQRTERGDSAVYLCASSLDRNSIYFGEGSWLTVV.